Below are 15 T cell receptor beta chains sequenced from a single sample in a study of cytomegalovirus exposure and HLA in healthy donors. The PCR was carried out with 60 Vbeta primers and 13 Jbeta primers. The assay was immunoSEQ multiplex PCR, and TCRdb's table has in-frame clones only and misses some. The sample lists 130,000 to 150,000 clones, 55% to 85% seen once, with 2% to 2.5% in the top ten. Sequencing used PBMCs. The receptor source for this set is a middle-aged man in good health and CMV-seronegative.

The chain employs TRBV7-9 and TRBJ2-7, with a weak D call TRBD1 (6 bases). Germline V gene data show CDR1 as SEHNR and CDR2 as FQNEAQ (reference sequence). V was clipped by 0 bases and J by 2 bases, with 8 bases between them. The CDR3 runs to 14 residues. This CDR3 reads CASSLARGAYEQYF. The CDR3 DNA follows: TGTGCCAGCAGCTTAGCCAGGGGAGCCTACGAGCAGTACTTC.

Concerning this clone: Other DNA sequences of this sample code for an identical CDR3. The chain combines TRBV6-5 with TRBJ2-6, with D perhaps TRBD2 (6 bases). Trimming stripped 10 bases from V and 0 bases from J, with 13 bases between. Germline V lookup: CDR1 MNHEY, CDR2 SVGAGI. The CDR3 totals 15 residues. DNA of the CDR3: TGTGCCACGCGGGACCTAAGCTCTGGGGCCAACGTCCTGACTTTC. Translated: CATRDLSSGANVLTF.

CDR3 region: CASSVSGQGYGYTF. The CDR3 coding sequence is TGTGCCAGCAGCGTATCGGGACAGGGCTATGGCTACACCTTC. V usage is TRBV9 and J usage is TRBJ1-2; 9 bases match TRBD1. Germline V gene lookup returns CDR1 SGDLS and CDR2 YYNGEE. This CDR3 has 14 residues. V lost 1 base, J lost 4 bases, and 2 bases stayed unmatched.

V is TRBV27 and J is TRBJ1-5, with a tentative D call TRBD1 (6 bases). The CDR3 runs to 17 residues. V lost 6 bases to trimming and J lost 2 bases, with 20 bases between them. CDR1 is MNHEY, CDR2 SMNVEV, per germline (reference sequence). DNA of the CDR3: TGTGCCAGCAGCCCGCTCGGATTCAGGGGAGGCAATCAGCCCCAGCATTTT. Its translation is CASSPLGFRGGNQPQHF.

This rearrangement joins TRBV5-3 to TRBJ1-5; D ambiguous. TRBV5-3 is assigned to the ORF class and has an uncertain function. CDR3 length: 11 residues. Trimming took off 4 bases at V and 7 bases at J, with 6 bases between the two ends. CDR3 DNA: TGTGCCAGAAGCCCTAAACAGCCCCAGCATTTT. Amino acid sequence: CARSPKQPQHF.

The chain is built from TRBV6-5 and TRBJ2-7; D remains ambiguous. V gave up 0 bases and J gave up 6 bases, with 12 bases separating them. Germline CDR1 MNHEY, CDR2 SVGAGI. The CDR3 is 14 residues long. The CDR3 reads CASSYSGWASEQYF. For the CDR3, the DNA is TGTGCCAGCAGTTACTCAGGTTGGGCCAGCGAGCAGTACTTC.

This chain uses TRBV19 with TRBJ2-7, with 12 bases fitting TRBD1. The length of the CDR3 is 15 residues. J gave up 3 bases and V 10 bases, and 10 bases lay outside the gene matches. CDR1 and CDR2 (germline): LNHDA, SQIVND (reference sequence). CDR3 protein: CATAPGQGAHYEQYF. CDR3 bases: TGTGCCACCGCCCCGGGACAGGGGGCCCACTACGAGCAGTACTTC.

The chain couples TRBV10-1 to TRBJ2-1, with 11 nucleotides matching TRBD2. CDR3 length: 14 residues. The germline V gene has CDR1 WNHNN and CDR2 SYGVQD (reference sequence). The ends lost 4 bases at V and 6 bases at J; junction bases unmatched: 2. The CDR3, as DNA: TGCGCCAGCAGTGTTGGACTAGCGGGCAATGAGCAGTTCTTC. Amino acids: CASSVGLAGNEQFF.

This rearrangement joins TRBV5-6 to TRBJ2-2; D gene unclear. Deletions cut 2 bases from V and 0 bases from J, with 20 bases between. In germline, CDR1 is SGHDT, CDR2 YYEEEE. CDR3 length equals 19 residues. The DNA of the CDR3 is TGTGCCAGCAGCTTACTGTCGGGTCCACTGGCCCCGAACACCGGGGAGCTGTTTTTT. This translates into CASSLLSGPLAPNTGELFF.

This chain joins TRBV19 and TRBJ1-1; D is unclear. In germline, CDR1 is LNHDA, CDR2 SQIVND (reference sequence). The V gene lost 5 bases and the J gene lost 1 base, with 8 bases spanning the gap. The CDR3 runs to 13 residues. The CDR3 reads CASSEARNTEAFF. The CDR3 DNA sequence: TGTGCCAGTAGTGAGGCACGGAACACTGAAGCTTTCTTT.

Here the CDR3 DNA reads TGTGCCAGCACACTAAGGCGGAATGAAAAACTGTTTTTT. It encodes CASTLRRNEKLFF. The chain combines TRBV6-1 with TRBJ1-4, with D unclear. CDR3 length equals 13 residues. CDR1 is MNHNS and CDR2 is SASEGT in the germline V gene. Trimming took off 7 bases at V and 5 bases at J, with 11 bases between the two ends.

The chain joins TRBV5-6 to TRBJ1-2; a possible D gene is TRBD1 (5 bases). Trimming removed 4 bases at V and 4 bases at J, with 14 bases between. This CDR3 has 14 residues. Germline CDR1 SGHDT, CDR2 YYEEEE. CDR3 DNA sequence: TGTGCCAGCAGCCCGGGGGGTTCCCTCTATGGCTACACCTTC. Translated, it gives CASSPGGSLYGYTF.

The chain uses TRBV5-4 and TRBJ2-2; the match to TRBD2 covers 13 bases. With V trimmed by 4 bases and J by 5 bases, 2 bases remained unmatched. CDR1 is SGHNT, CDR2 YYREEE, per germline (reference sequence). The CDR3 spans 15 residues. The CDR3 loop reads CASSPLAGGTGELFF. The CDR3 DNA sequence: TGTGCCAGCAGCCCACTAGCGGGAGGGACCGGGGAGCTGTTTTTT.

The chain is built from TRBV6-5 and TRBJ2-5; 9 bases match TRBD1. The CDR3 spans 15 residues. The germline CDR1 and CDR2 sequences are MNHEY and SVGAGI. The V segment lost 5 bases and the J segment 5 bases; nucleotides outside the gene matches: 9. CDR3 region: CASSRNRGRAETQYF. The CDR3 DNA reads TGTGCCAGCAGTCGTAACAGGGGGCGAGCGGAGACCCAGTACTTC.

The chain links TRBV2 to TRBJ2-1, with TRBD2 matching 7 bases. There are 17 residues in the CDR3. V was pared by 0 bases and J by 13 bases, with 18 bases of the junction left unmatched. Germline CDR1 SNHLY, CDR2 FYNNEI. The chain's CDR3 is CASSEAMSGTRGSSQFF. The CDR3 DNA is TGTGCCAGCAGTGAAGCCATGAGCGGGACCCGGGGGTCTTCACAGTTCTTC.